The rows below give T cell receptor beta chains drawn from one sample of a study of metastatic and nonmetastatic thyroid tumors. TCRdb re-clonotyped the PCR reads via MiXCR. Found here are 20,000 or so clones, approximately 23% of them singletons; the top ten hold 12%. The sample consisted of tumor tissue. The receptors come from a female donor with papillary thyroid cancer or a benign thyroid nodule (not recorded which). Some clones in this sample may be carry-over from other donors' samples. Each CDR3 is given with its conserved first and last residue. Each record gives: V gene, J gene, clone size, D gene, CDR3 protein, CDR3 DNA. A D gene is named only where the DNA matches it firmly. Not all rows give a size; the values are once, few, many and, for expanded clones, a class.

>TRBV20-1|TRBJ1-2|NA|NA
CSASPLFVVGQTYGYTF
TGCAGTGCTAGTCCCCTGTTTGTCGTAGGACAGACCTATGGCTACACCTTC
>TRBV2|TRBJ1-1|few|NA
CASMGGSTEAFF
TGTGCCAGCATGGGGGGAAGCACTGAAGCTTTCTTT
>TRBV12-3/TRBV12-4|TRBJ1-1|NA|TRBD1
CASSRQGSNTEAFF
TGTGCCAGCAGTCGACAGGGATCGAACACTGAAGCTTTCTTT
>TRBV28|TRBJ2-1|NA|TRBD2
CASSYRLAGVMNNEQFF
TGTGCCAGCAGTTATAGACTAGCGGGAGTTATGAACAATGAGCAGTTCTTC
>TRBV4-3|TRBJ2-7|NA|NA
CASSPSRGSYEQYF
TGCGCCAGCAGCCCTAGTCGGGGATCCTACGAGCAGTACTTC
>TRBV28|TRBJ2-7|NA|TRBD1
CASIFWGQGHEQYF
TGTGCCAGCATTTTCTGGGGACAGGGCCACGAGCAGTACTTC
>TRBV5-6|TRBJ2-2|many|TRBD1
CASTGTGGDTGELFF
TGTGCCAGCACCGGGACAGGGGGCGACACCGGGGAGCTGTTTTTT
>TRBV7-2|TRBJ2-3|many|NA
CASSLGFLAPTDTQYF
TGTGCCAGCAGCTTAGGATTCCTAGCGCCCACAGATACGCAGTATTTT
>TRBV12-3/TRBV12-4|TRBJ1-2|few|NA
CASSPGFGQGTYGYTF
TGTGCCAGCAGTCCCGGTTTTGGGCAGGGGACCTATGGCTACACCTTC
>TRBV4-3|TRBJ2-1|many|TRBD2
CASSRLAGVGNEQFF
TGCGCCAGCAGCCGACTAGCGGGAGTAGGGAATGAGCAGTTCTTC
>TRBV11-2|TRBJ2-7|NA|NA
CASSLDLVRLAPNEHYF
TGTGCCAGCAGCTTAGATCTTGTCAGATTGGCACCCAACGAGCATTACTTC
>TRBV19|TRBJ2-1|few|NA
CASRRTILYNEQFF
TGTGCCAGTAGGAGGACAATACTCTACAATGAGCAGTTCTTC
>TRBV28|TRBJ2-5|NA|NA
CASSLSDEETQYF
TGTGCCAGCAGTTTATCCGACGAAGAGACCCAGTACTTC
>TRBV6-1|TRBJ1-1|many|NA
CASSNELSTEAFF
TGTGCCAGCAGTAACGAACTCAGCACTGAAGCTTTCTTT
>TRBV6-1|TRBJ2-1|NA|NA
CACEPLSGYEQFF
TGTGCCTGCGAGCCCTTAAGTGGCTATGAGCAGTTCTTC
>TRBV12-3/TRBV12-4|TRBJ2-5|NA|NA
CASSLVGREETQYF
TGTGCCAGCAGTTTAGTGGGACGAGAAGAGACCCAGTACTTC
>TRBV2|TRBJ2-5|many|TRBD2
CASSEVLAGIGETQYF
TGTGCCAGCAGTGAAGTGTTAGCGGGAATTGGAGAGACCCAGTACTTC
>TRBV3-1|TRBJ1-2|NA|TRBD1
CASNQGGSGGRSNYGYTF
TGTGCCAGCAACCAAGGGGGATCAGGGGGCCGAAGTAACTATGGCTACACCTTC
>TRBV24-1|TRBJ2-3|many|NA
CATSDPHEAGATDTQYF
TGTGCCACCAGTGATCCCCACGAGGCAGGGGCCACAGATACGCAGTATTTT
>TRBV6-4|TRBJ2-1|medium-sized|NA
CASSFAAGQHNEQFF
TGTGCCAGCAGCTTCGCGGCGGGACAACACAATGAGCAGTTCTTC
>TRBV5-8|TRBJ1-5|few|NA
CASSRGGYFDNQPQHF
TGTGCCAGCAGCCGGGGTGGATACTTCGACAATCAGCCCCAGCATTTT
>TRBV7-2|TRBJ2-6|medium-sized|NA
CASSSSGPLVAGANVLTF
TGTGCCAGCAGCTCATCGGGACCATTAGTCGCTGGGGCCAACGTCCTGACTTTC
>TRBV19|TRBJ2-5|many|NA
CASTPGLGRAQYF
TGTGCCAGTACTCCCGGACTGGGAAGGGCCCAGTACTTC
>TRBV12-5|TRBJ1-5|few|TRBD1
CASGLATGVARGQPQHF
TGTGCTAGTGGTTTGGCTACAGGGGTCGCGAGGGGTCAGCCCCAGCATTTT
>TRBV7-2|TRBJ2-7|NA|TRBD2
CASSLALTSGSSYEQYF
TGTGCCAGCAGCTTAGCCCTGACTAGCGGGAGCTCCTACGAGCAGTACTTC
>TRBV2|TRBJ2-2|few|TRBD1
CASSSQGTGELFF
TGTGCCAGCAGTTCACAGGGGACCGGGGAGCTGTTTTTT
>TRBV6-5|TRBJ2-5|NA|NA
CASSLGGYETQYF
TGTGCCAGCAGTTTGGGAGGCTATGAGACCCAGTACTTC
>TRBV11-2|TRBJ1-2|NA|TRBD1
CASSGTGGGYGYTF
TGTGCCAGCAGTGGGACAGGGGGCGGCTATGGCTACACCTTC
>TRBV18|TRBJ2-7|NA|NA
CASSLRDQSEQYF
TGTGCCAGCTCACTCCGGGACCAAAGCGAGCAGTACTTC
>TRBV2|TRBJ2-2|once|TRBD1
CATGQGEGTGEPFF
TGTGCCACCGGACAGGGGGAGGGAACCGGGGAGCCGTTTTTT
>TRBV10-3|TRBJ2-7|few|TRBD1
CATLEADRFVTYEQYF
TGTGCCACCCTCGAGGCGGACAGGTTTGTTACCTACGAGCAGTACTTC
>TRBV20-1|TRBJ2-7|many|TRBD2
CSAGFSGSYEQYF
TGCAGTGCTGGGTTTAGCGGGAGCTACGAGCAGTACTTC
>TRBV4-1|TRBJ2-3|NA|TRBD2
CASSQGEIAGVLLNTQYF
TGCGCCAGCAGCCAAGGGGAGATCGCGGGGGTCCTTTTAAATACGCAGTATTTT
>TRBV18|TRBJ2-5|many|NA
CASSPEEGRGGKETQYF
TGTGCCAGCTCACCCGAAGAGGGCAGGGGAGGGAAAGAGACCCAGTACTTC
>TRBV30|TRBJ1-1|NA|NA
CAWSHKTRAAEAFF
TGTGCCTGGAGTCACAAAACCAGGGCGGCTGAAGCTTTCTTT
>TRBV12-3/TRBV12-4|TRBJ1-1|few|NA
CASKGDSNTEAFF
TGTGCCAGCAAAGGGGACTCGAACACTGAAGCTTTCTTT
>TRBV9|TRBJ2-5|many|NA
CASTTWGADQETQYF
TGTGCCAGCACCACCTGGGGAGCGGACCAAGAGACCCAGTACTTC